A single sample is the source of the 28 T cell receptor beta chains below, sequenced in a study of blood T cell repertoires in COVID-19. Clones were sequenced by immunoSEQ multiplex PCR, and TCRdb holds only the in-frame ones, with some missing. The sample has around 300,000 clones, about nine tenths seen once. The sequencing input was peripheral blood. The receptors originated from a man aged 50 or older with active or convalescent COVID-19.

The sample holds one count of this clone. The chain links TRBV28 to TRBJ1-1; D unclear. Germline V lookup: CDR1 MDHEN, CDR2 SYDVKM. V lost 7 bases, J lost 6 bases, and 15 bases lay in between. This CDR3 comprises 13 residues. CDR3 bases: TGTGCCAGCAAAATCAGTCGGGTTGCTGAAGCTTTCTTT. It is translated as CASKISRVAEAFF.

This clone was observed a handful of times. This chain links TRBV3-1 (or the pseudogene TRBV3-2) with TRBJ1-6; D is perhaps TRBD1 (5 bases). Germline CDR1 and CDR2: LGHDT and YNNKEL (reference sequence). The CDR3 is 17 residues long. The V end was cut by 0 bases, the J end by 10 bases, with 19 bases between. CDR3 DNA: TGTGCCAGCAGCCAAGACGGCGGGGCAGGTGGAGGATCACCCCTCCACTTT. Encoded protein: CASSQDGGAGGGSPLHF.

The gene calls are TRBV28 and TRBJ1-3; 9 bases fit TRBD1. The CDR3 totals 15 residues. From germline, CDR1 is MDHEN and CDR2 SYDVKM. J gave up 7 bases and V 4 bases, and 8 bases lay outside the gene matches. The CDR3 sequence: CASSSPGQGSNTIYF. In DNA form, the CDR3 reads TGTGCCAGCAGTTCCCCCGGACAGGGGTCGAACACCATATATTTT.

A single count supports this clone. The genes are TRBV2 and TRBJ1-1; 11 bases align to TRBD1. V lost 7 bases to trimming and J lost 4 bases; unmatched junction nucleotides: 2. CDR1 and CDR2 from the germline V gene are SNHLY and FYNNEI. CDR3 length: 13 residues. CDR3 DNA sequence: TGTGCCAGCAAGGACAGGGGGCTCACTGAAGCTTTCTTT. Protein: CASKDRGLTEAFF.

The J gene is TRBJ1-1, the V gene TRBV5-1, with D possibly being TRBD1 (5 bases). Deletions cut 0 bases from V and 2 bases from J, with 11 bases between. Germline V gene data show CDR1 as SGHRS and CDR2 as YFSETQ. CDR3 length equals 15 residues. CDR3 nucleotide sequence: TGCGCCAGCAGCTTGGTAGGGGTAGGAAACACTGAAGCTTTCTTT. It encodes CASSLVGVGNTEAFF.

This chain uses TRBV7-9 with TRBJ2-2; a weak D match, TRBD1 (5 bases). V shed 4 bases and J shed 4 bases, with 16 bases lying between them. CDR3 size: 16 residues. Germline V CDR1 and CDR2: SEHNR, FQNEAQ (reference sequence). Written as DNA, the CDR3 is TGTGCCAGCAGCTCTACCCGACAGAAGGGCACCGGGGAGCTGTTTTTT. Its translation: CASSSTRQKGTGELFF. The variable domain in full, with the rest retrieved from reference TRBV7-9 and TRBJ2-2, is DTGVSQNPRHKITKRGQNVTFRCDPISEHNRLYWYRQTLGQGPEFLTYFQNEAQLEKSRLLSDRFSAERPKGSFSTLEIQRTEQGDSAMYLCASSSTRQKGTGELFFGEGSRLTVL.

This clone was counted once. The genes are TRBV19 and TRBJ2-3; D not resolved. CDR1 LNHDA and CDR2 SQIVND come from the germline V gene (reference sequence). V lost 5 bases to trimming and J lost 0 bases, with 6 bases between them. CDR3 length equals 13 residues. The CDR3 loop reads CASSEASTDTQYF. In DNA form, the CDR3 reads TGTGCCAGTAGTGAAGCTAGCACAGATACGCAGTATTTT.

The genes are TRBV6-5 and TRBJ2-2; tentatively, D is TRBD1 (5 bases). Deletions cut 2 bases from V and 6 bases from J, with 10 bases between. This CDR3 has 14 amino acids. The V gene's germline CDR1 is MNHEY and CDR2 SVGAGI. The CDR3 DNA reads TGTGCCAGCAGTTACGGGCAGGGCGCCGGGGAGCTGTTTTTT. Protein sequence: CASSYGQGAGELFF.

The genes are TRBV6-2 or TRBV6-3 and TRBJ2-7; the match to TRBD1 covers 12 bases. The CDR3 covers 15 residues. The V gene end was trimmed by 5 bases and the J gene end by 6 bases; junction bases not matched to a gene: 8. Germline assignment: CDR1 MNHEY and CDR2 SVGEGT. The CDR3 DNA follows: TGTGCCAGCAGTGACCACGGGACAGGGGGCATCGAGCAGTACTTC. It yields the protein CASSDHGTGGIEQYF.

The genes are TRBV10-3 and TRBJ1-3; D possibly corresponds to TRBD1 (5 bases). Germline CDR1 reads ENHRY; CDR2 reads SYGVKD. The CDR3 loop spans 16 amino acids. Trimming pared 5 bases from V and 2 bases from J, leaving 16 bases between. The CDR3 is CAISPSVQGAGNTIYF. DNA for the CDR3: TGTGCCATCAGTCCTTCTGTTCAGGGTGCTGGAAACACCATATATTTT.

Note on this clone: This CDR3 is also generated by other DNA sequences in the sample. The chain has TRBV9 and TRBJ2-3; D unresolved. The CDR3 covers 13 residues. V lost 2 bases and J 0 bases, leaving 4 bases between the germline ends. CDR1 is SGDLS, CDR2 YYNGEE, per germline. This chain's CDR3 is CASSVTSTDTQYF. The CDR3 nucleotides read TGTGCCAGCAGCGTGACTAGCACAGATACGCAGTATTTT.

The V and J genes are TRBV28 and TRBJ1-4; D is ambiguous. The CDR3 contains 17 residues. The V gene lost 3 bases and the J gene lost 0 bases, with 14 bases spanning the gap. CDR1 MDHEN and CDR2 SYDVKM come from the germline V gene. DNA of the CDR3: TGTGCCAGCAGTTTGTTTCAGACACTTGCAACTAATGAAAAACTGTTTTTT. This gives the protein CASSLFQTLATNEKLFF.

The genes are TRBV6-5 and TRBJ2-3; maybe TRBD1 (5 bases). The V gene lost 0 bases and the J gene lost 2 bases, with 12 bases spanning the gap. Germline-derived CDR1 and CDR2 are MNHEY and SVGAGI. The CDR3 covers 16 residues. The DNA for the CDR3 is TGTGCCAGCAGTTACTCTCCCACAGGAACCACAGATACGCAGTATTTT. This codes for CASSYSPTGTTDTQYF.

The chain combines TRBV9 with TRBJ2-7, with 7 bases matching TRBD1. There are 16 residues in the CDR3. CDR1 and CDR2 from the germline V gene are SGDLS and YYNGEE. Trimming at V came to 0 bases and at J to 0 bases, leaving 6 bases not matched to a gene. The CDR3 DNA is TGTGCCAGCAGCGTAGGCGAGGACAGGATCTCCTACGAGCAGTACTTC. Its translation is CASSVGEDRISYEQYF.

This clone was found once. This rearrangement joins TRBV18 to TRBJ2-7, with D maybe TRBD1 (5 bases). The V end was cut by 3 bases, the J end by 3 bases, with 15 bases between. CDR1 and CDR2 (germline): KGHSH, LQKENI. The CDR3 totals 15 residues. This CDR3 is CASSPRFRVGYEQYF. DNA for the CDR3: TGTGCCAGCTCACCCCGGTTCAGGGTGGGCTACGAGCAGTACTTC. The full variable domain, with the rest looked up from reference TRBV18 and TRBJ2-7, is NAGVMQNPRHLVRRRGQEARLRCSPMKGHSHVYWYRQLPEEGLKFMVYLQKENIIDESGMPKERFSAEFPKEGPSILRIQQVVRGDSAAYFCASSPRFRVGYEQYFGPGTRLTVT.

The chain is built from TRBV7-2 and TRBJ2-2; a possible D gene is TRBD2 (6 bases). This CDR3 region has 15 residues. Deletions cut 0 bases from V and 7 bases from J, with 12 bases between. Germline V gene lookup returns CDR1 SGHTA and CDR2 FQGNSA. Written as DNA, the CDR3 is TGTGCCAGCAGCTTAGCACCGGGAGCGGGCGGGGAGCTGTTTTTT. Encoded protein: CASSLAPGAGGELFF.

V is TRBV28 and J is TRBJ1-1; D remains ambiguous. Looked up from germline, CDR1 is MDHEN and CDR2 is SYDVKM. V dropped 5 bases and J dropped 4 bases, with 14 bases sitting between them. CDR3 length: 14 residues. The CDR3 loop is CASSPLVGSTEAFF. The CDR3 DNA reads TGTGCCAGCAGTCCTCTGGTGGGGAGCACTGAAGCTTTCTTT.

The CDR3 spells CASSDTWGSSYGYTF. CDR3 DNA: TGTGCCAGCAGTGACACCTGGGGCAGTTCCTATGGCTACACCTTC. The rearrangement uses TRBV28 and TRBJ1-2, with D perhaps matching TRBD1 (5 bases). Germline assignment: CDR1 MDHEN and CDR2 SYDVKM. Trimming stripped 5 bases from V and 4 bases from J, with 17 bases between. The CDR3 consists of 15 residues.

The chain combines TRBV6-1 with TRBJ2-2; D is ambiguous. This CDR3 is 16 amino acids long. V lost 2 bases, J lost 2 bases, and 12 bases lay in between. The germline V gene encodes CDR1 MNHNS and CDR2 SASEGT. CDR3 in amino acids: CASSEWRIANTGELFF. In nucleotides, the CDR3 is TGTGCCAGCAGTGAATGGCGGATCGCCAACACCGGGGAGCTGTTTTTT.

This rearrangement joins TRBV27 to TRBJ1-5, with D tentatively TRBD1 (5 bases). Germline CDR1 reads MNHEY; CDR2 reads SMNVEV (reference sequence). This CDR3 is built from 14 residues. Trimming left V 3 bases short and J 6 bases short, with 12 bases between. CDR3 loop: CASSFSQGGQPQHF. For the CDR3, the DNA is TGTGCCAGCAGTTTCAGCCAGGGAGGTCAGCCCCAGCATTTT.

The J gene is TRBJ2-5, the V gene TRBV11-3, with 7 bases aligning to TRBD1. CDR3 length equals 15 residues. Trimming at V came to 4 bases and at J to 5 bases, leaving 10 bases not matched to a gene. CDR1 and CDR2 (germline): SGHNT, YENEEA. The CDR3 coding sequence is TGTGCCAGCAGCTCACAGGGGCTGGCTTGGGAGACCCAGTACTTC. It encodes CASSSQGLAWETQYF.

The rearrangement links TRBV5-1 to TRBJ2-7; TRBD1 might be the D (5 bases). Trimming removed 4 bases at V and 2 bases at J, with 16 bases between. The germline V gene has CDR1 SGHRS and CDR2 YFSETQ. This CDR3 spans 15 amino acids. As DNA, the CDR3 is TGCGCCAGCAGCGGACAAGACAGTTTGACCTACGAGCAGTACTTC. Amino acid sequence: CASSGQDSLTYEQYF.

This clone showed up just once. The chain carries TRBV19 and TRBJ1-2; D is unclear. The CDR3 sequence is 15 residues long. Germline V CDR1 and CDR2: LNHDA, SQIVND (reference sequence). Trimming stripped 3 bases from V and 1 base from J, with 12 bases between. The CDR3 DNA follows: TGTGCCAGTAGTATGGCGGATTCCGTTAACTATGGCTACACCTTC. Its protein is CASSMADSVNYGYTF.

The rearrangement uses TRBV27 and TRBJ2-7; 14 bases line up with TRBD2. Losses at the gene ends were 2 bases for V and 3 bases for J; bases not matched to a gene: 6. Germline CDR1 reads MNHEY; CDR2 reads SMNVEV (reference sequence). The CDR3 runs to 17 residues. DNA of the CDR3: TGTGCCAGCAGTTTAAGGGCGACTAGCGGGAGGGACTACGAGCAGTACTTC. Encoded protein: CASSLRATSGRDYEQYF.

The rearrangement links TRBV5-1 to TRBJ2-7; TRBD1 matches 9 bases. Germline CDR1 is SGHRS and CDR2 is YFSETQ. This CDR3 is built from 16 residues. Trimming took 0 bases from V and 0 from J; bases not matched to a gene: 4. In nucleotides, the CDR3 is TGCGCCAGCAGCTTGGGGGACAGGGCGGGCTCCTACGAGCAGTACTTC. Protein: CASSLGDRAGSYEQYF.

V is TRBV4-3 and J is TRBJ1-6; 11 bases are a match to TRBD1. This CDR3 region has 16 residues. Germline CDR1 reads LGHNA; CDR2 reads YSLEER. The ends lost 4 bases at V and 10 bases at J; junction bases unmatched: 9. This chain's CDR3 is CASSLSAGTGGSPLHF. In DNA, the CDR3 is TGCGCCAGCAGCCTCTCCGCCGGGACAGGGGGATCACCCCTCCACTTT.

V and J are TRBV5-1 and TRBJ2-1, with 11 bases identical to TRBD2. The length of the CDR3 is 18 residues. Germline CDR1 reads SGHRS; CDR2 reads YFSETQ. V lost 2 bases, J lost 5 bases, and 12 bases stayed unmatched. CDR3 sequence (DNA): TGCGCCAGCAGCTTTAACATTCGACTAGCGGGGTTAAACAATGAGCAGTTCTTC. This encodes CASSFNIRLAGLNNEQFF.

The chain uses TRBV2 and TRBJ2-3, with 13 bases matching TRBD2. The germline CDR1 and CDR2 sequences are SNHLY and FYNNEI. Trimming at V came to 6 bases and at J to 2 bases, leaving 5 bases not matched to a gene. The CDR3 runs 16 residues. The CDR3 here is CASRFTSGGATDTQYF. As DNA, the CDR3 is TGTGCCAGCAGATTCACTAGCGGGGGGGCCACAGATACGCAGTATTTT.